The sample holds a few counts of the clone carrying this T cell receptor (beta chain). The antigen is undetermined. These data come from a study of post-analysis software for immune sequencing data. About the study: Relapsing-remitting, secondary progressive and progressive-relapsing multiple sclerosis courses were included.

Study-wide results and limits: Batch-matched samples strongly co-clustered by F measure.

Each TCR beta cDNA library carried unique molecular identifiers. With about 0.95 to 11 million T cells as the source, approximately 450,000 cDNA molecules resulted. TCRdb reprocessed the PCR reads via MiXCR and lists one record per CDR3 protein. The table has 380,000 or so distinct CDR3 sequences, approximately 38% seen once. The TCR sequence derives from a girl aged 10 to 17 with multiple sclerosis. Input material: blood.

CDR3: CASSLVNSGRTEAFF. The CDR3 DNA reads as TGTGCCAGCAGCTTAGTTAACAGCGGTCGGACTGAAGCTTTCTTT. This chain connects TRBV7-8 to TRBJ1-1; D uncertain. With 1 base removed from V and 5 bases from J, the gap between germline ends came to 14 bases. The CDR3 has 15 amino acids. The germline V gene encodes CDR1 SGHVS and CDR2 FQNEAQ.